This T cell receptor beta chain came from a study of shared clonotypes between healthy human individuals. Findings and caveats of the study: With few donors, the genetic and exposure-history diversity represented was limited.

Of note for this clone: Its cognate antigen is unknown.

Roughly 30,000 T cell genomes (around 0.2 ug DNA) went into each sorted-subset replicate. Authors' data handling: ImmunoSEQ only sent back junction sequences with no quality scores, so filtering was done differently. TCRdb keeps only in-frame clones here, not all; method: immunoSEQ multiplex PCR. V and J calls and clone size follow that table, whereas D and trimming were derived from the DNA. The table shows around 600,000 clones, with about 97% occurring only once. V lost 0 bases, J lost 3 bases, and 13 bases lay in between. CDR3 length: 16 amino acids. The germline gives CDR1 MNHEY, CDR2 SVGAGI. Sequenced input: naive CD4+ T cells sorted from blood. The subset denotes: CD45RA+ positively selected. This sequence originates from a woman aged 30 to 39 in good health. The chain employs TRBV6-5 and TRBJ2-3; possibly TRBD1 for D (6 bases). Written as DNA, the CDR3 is TGTGCCAGCAGTTACTCGAAGGGGGTTGGGACAGATACGCAGTATTTT. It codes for CASSYSKGVGTDTQYF.